The sequence of this TCR beta chain was determined in a study of blood T cell repertoires in COVID-19. Trimming removed 3 bases from V and 8 bases from J; junction bases left unmatched: 12. CDR1 is LGHDT, CDR2 YNNKEL, per germline (reference sequence). This CDR3 region has 15 residues. This clone was observed once. The authors' processing: The assay estimated nucleated cells by amplifying reference gene primers. Produced via immunoSEQ multiplex PCR; TCRdb's table is partial and in-frame only. V and J calls and clone size follow that table, whereas D and trimming were derived from the DNA. The sample carries about 160,000 clones, roughly 84% recorded once.

This sequence was found in a man over 45 with active or convalescent COVID-19. Input material: peripheral blood. The J gene is TRBJ1-2, the V gene TRBV3-1 (or the pseudogene TRBV3-2); 7 bases are shared with TRBD1. The CDR3 bases are TGTGCCAGCAGCCAGGACAGGTTGAGTTTCGGGGGCTACACCTTC. Translation gives CASSQDRLSFGGYTF.